The clone carrying this T cell receptor (beta chain) was detected only a few times. What it binds is unknown. This sample was taken from a study of beta chain features in type 1 diabetes. With V trimmed by 6 bases and J by 0 bases, 7 bases remained unmatched. Germline V gene lookup returns CDR1 MGHDK and CDR2 SYGVNS. This CDR3 region has 17 residues. Expressed TCRB transcripts were sequenced, since all the RNA that had been isolated was reverse transcribed. Profiling relied on immunoSEQ multiplex PCR, and the TCRdb table lists in-frame clones only, not all of them. The data show 300,000 to 450,000 clones, with 10% to 15% seen just once and approximately 0.011% held by the top ten. Regarding the study as a whole: Among patients with Type 1 diabetes, TCRB CDR3s were moderately but significantly shorter in every one of the four CD4+ subsets.

This TCR was recovered from a woman under 30 with type 1 diabetes. The genes are TRBV25-1 and TRBJ2-1; 11 positions match TRBD2. Sequencing was performed on naive CD4+ T cells from blood. The CDR3 bases are TGTGCCAGCAGGAGGGGACTAGCGGACAGCTCCTACAATGAGCAGTTCTTC. Encoded protein: CASRRGLADSSYNEQFF.